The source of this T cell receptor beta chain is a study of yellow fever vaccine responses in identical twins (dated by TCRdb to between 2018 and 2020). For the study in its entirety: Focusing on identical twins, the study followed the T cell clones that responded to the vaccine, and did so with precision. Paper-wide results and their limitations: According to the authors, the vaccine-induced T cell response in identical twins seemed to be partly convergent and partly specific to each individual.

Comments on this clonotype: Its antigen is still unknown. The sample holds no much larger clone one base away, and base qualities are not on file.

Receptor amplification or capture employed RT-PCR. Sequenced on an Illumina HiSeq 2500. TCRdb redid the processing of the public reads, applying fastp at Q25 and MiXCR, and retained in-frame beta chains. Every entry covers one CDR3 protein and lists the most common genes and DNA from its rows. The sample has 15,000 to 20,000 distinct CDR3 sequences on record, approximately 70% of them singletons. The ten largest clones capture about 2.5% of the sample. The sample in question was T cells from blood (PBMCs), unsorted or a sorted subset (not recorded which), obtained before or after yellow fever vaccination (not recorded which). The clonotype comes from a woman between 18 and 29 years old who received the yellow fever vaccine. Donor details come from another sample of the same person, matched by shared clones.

The CDR3 in this case is CASNGSGGADEQFF. The DNA sequence follows: TGTGCCAGCAACGGTAGCGGGGGGGCCGATGAGCAGTTCTTC. This receptor chain uses TRBV3-1 and TRBJ2-1, with 11 bases matching TRBD2. The CDR3 contains 14 residues, cysteine and phenylalanine counted. Here the CDR3 DNA is all that survives: 42 bases in frame from base 1. Here V drops 7 bases and J drops 8 bases, and the junction holds 7 bases not matched to any gene. For CDR1 and CDR2, the germline V gene (reference sequence) lists LGHDT and YNNKEL.